These 2 T cell receptor beta chains came from one sample sequenced in a study of OX40 agonist ivuxolimab in advanced cancers. Libraries were built with the immunoSEQ multiplex PCR assay. Sourced from immuneACCESS, this table was stored by TCRdb with only in-frame sequences that have V and J called. A share of the clones is absent; for the studies checked, an unresolved V gene accounts for under half, and the remainder has no known explanation. This sample has around 27,000 clones in its table, and approximately 81% of those were observed once. 22% of the sample rests with the top ten. The sample here was CD4+ or CD8+ T cells sorted from blood, taken in a trial of the OX40 agonist ivuxolimab. These receptors came from an adult with an advanced solid tumor such as melanoma, head and neck, liver or kidney cancer.

The V and J genes are TRBV4-1 and TRBJ2-3; 7 bases are shared with TRBD1. V shed 4 bases, J shed 4 bases, and the junction held 2 bases outside the gene matches. Per germline, CDR1 MGHRA and CDR2 YSYEKL. The CDR3 totals 13 residues. CDR3 protein: CASSRGTADTQYF. In DNA form, the CDR3 reads TGCGCCAGCAGCCGTGGGACAGCAGATACGCAGTATTTT.

V and J are TRBV5-5 and TRBJ2-3; 14 bases match TRBD2. V was clipped by 4 bases and J by 3 bases; unmatched bases: 1. Germline loops: CDR1 SGHKS, CDR2 YYEKEE (reference sequence). The length of the CDR3 is 15 residues. The CDR3, as DNA: TGTGCCAGCAGCGGGACTAGCGGGAGTACAGATACGCAGTATTTT. Residues: CASSGTSGSTDTQYF.